This TCR beta chain is from a study of blood T cell repertoires in COVID-19. In the study overall: The study drew acute and convalescent COVID-19 samples from the United States, Italy and Spain.

Sequencing was performed with immunoSEQ multiplex PCR; in TCRdb, only in-frame clones are kept and a portion is missing. Altogether roughly 50,000 clones are present, roughly 88% being singletons, with the ten largest covering around three fifths. Germline-derived CDR1 and CDR2 are SGHNT and YENEEA. The CDR3 runs 12 residues. The V gene lost 3 bases and the J gene lost 3 bases, with 4 bases spanning the gap. The genes are TRBV11-3 and TRBJ2-3; no definite D call. Sequencing was performed on peripheral blood. The receptor was derived from a man aged 65 to 85 with acute or convalescent COVID-19. The CDR3 DNA is TGTGCCAGCAGCTTTAAAACAGATACGCAGTATTTT. Translated, it gives CASSFKTDTQYF.